This T cell receptor (beta chain) was captured in a study of response to subunit inactivated influenza vaccine. The CDR3 consists of 19 residues. Germline CDR1 and CDR2: DFQATT and SNEGSKA (reference sequence). Details on this clonotype: Compared with germline, one end of the junction differs, possibly owing to a read error.

TCRdb used MiXCR to reprocess the RT-PCR reads, holding one entry per CDR3 protein. The sample holds 650,000 to 800,000 distinct CDR3 sequences, around 14% seen once. This receptor was obtained from a man aged 50 or older who received an inactivated influenza vaccine. The chain joins TRBV20-1 to TRBJ2-2; D is uncertain. The source material was PBMCs from blood, sampled 14 days before vaccination. CDR3 nucleotides: TGCTGTGCTAGAGATCGAAGCATGTATGGGCGGAAGAACACCGGGGAGCTGTTTTTT. Its translation: CCARDRSMYGRKNTGELFF.